The T cell receptor (beta chain) described here comes from a study of T cells in Graves' hyperthyroidism and ophthalmopathy. Study results and limitations: Most clonotypes expanded in thyroid above 0.001 were likewise present in blood. Before onset, by a median of around 6.4 months, the model predicted ophthalmopathy.

Germline V gives CDR1 SGHNT, CDR2 YENEEA. V lost 6 bases to trimming and J lost 2 bases; unmatched junction nucleotides: 5. The CDR3 totals 15 residues. The source material, RNA transcripts, was used to amplify TCR beta CDR3 regions. The HTBI set primed first-round TCR CDR3 RT-PCR. One entry per CDR3 protein results from TCRdb running MiXCR on the multiplex PCR reads. The sample yields 450,000 to 700,000 distinct CDR3 sequences, roughly 46% seen once. Recently diagnosed hyperthyroidism of less than 2 months' duration affected patients aged 18 to 65. Each diagnosis drew on symptoms, thyroxine, TRAb, thyroid ultrasound and orbital computed tomography findings. A remark on this clonotype: Its target is not known.

This sequence joins TRBV11-3 and TRBJ2-3; 10 bases map to TRBD2. The sequencing input was peripheral blood or thyroid tissue (not recorded which). The origin of this receptor is a woman aged 18 to 35 with Graves' hyperthyroidism. In DNA, the CDR3 is TGTGCCAGCAGAGGACTAGCGGAGTTCACAGATACGCAGTATTTT. It specifies CASRGLAEFTDTQYF.